This TCR beta chain stems from a study of neurological immune-mediated disorders. Time point noted: longitudinal time-point 2. Unsorted libraries were generated from 2 million PBMCs held at -80 degrees C. V was trimmed by 1 base and J by 7 bases, leaving 4 bases between them. The CDR3 loop spans 10 amino acids. Germline loops: CDR1 DFQATT, CDR2 SNEGSKA (reference sequence). In this sample, this clonotype turned up many times. Synthesis of cDNA used 5'RACE (with 10-nucleotide random UMIs). In TCRdb, the 5' RACE reads were re-called with MiXCR into one record per CDR3 protein. The data show some 48,000 distinct CDR3 sequences, roughly 14% seen once.

This chain uses TRBV20-1 with TRBJ1-1; D gene ambiguous. The receptor was isolated from a male donor with HTLV-1-associated myelopathy (HAM/TSP). The sample consisted of PBMCs. CDR3 bases: TGCAGTGCTAGAGCCGGTGAAGCTTTCTTT. Translation: CSARAGEAFF.